The clone carrying this T cell receptor beta chain was counted only a few times. Antigen specificity is unknown. TCRdb ran MiXCR on the reads and lists one entry per CDR3 protein. This table holds about a million distinct CDR3 sequences, around 30% found once. Germline CDR1 and CDR2: SEHNR and FQNEAQ (reference sequence). This CDR3 contains 15 residues. This sample is part of a study of T cell repertoires in cytomegalovirus infection. About the study: HLA-B-restricted CMV epitopes that are well studied were used alongside recently identified HLA-C-restricted ones.

Study-wide findings and caveats: Of the TCR beta families, the public ones yielded a cumulative frequency that identified carriers of CMV plus the relevant HLA. HLA-C-restricted, CMV-specific TCR beta clonotypes were dominant ex vivo.

The sequence came from a human donor in good health (CMV status not recorded). Some clones in this sample may be carry-over from other donors' samples. This chain links TRBV7-9 with TRBJ1-1; D is perhaps TRBD1 (5 bases). The source material was cultured CD8+ T cells from PBMCs, sampled from culture after CMV antigen stimulation. CDR3 sequence reads: CAVFGRRGMNTEAFF. The DNA for the CDR3 is TGTGCTGTCTTTGGAAGGCGGGGGATGAACACTGAAGCTTTCTTT.